Reported below is one T cell receptor beta chain. Its target is unknown. The CDR3 loop spans 15 amino acids. V dropped 4 bases and J dropped 9; count of bases not matched to a gene: 8. Germline CDR1 and CDR2: SGHAT and FQNNGV. The data originate from a study of T cell repertoires in ileal Crohn's disease. Study results and limitations: The median delay to postoperative endoscopy was 6 to 7 months. Every patient over 26.8% clonality showed endoscopic recurrence.

Time point: neoterminal ileum biopsy at postoperative endoscopy, about 6 months after surgery. Using immunoSEQ multiplex PCR, the repertoire was profiled, and TCRdb retains in-frame clones only, with some absent. The sample shows 55,000 to 65,000 clones, 85% to 90% of them seen only once. The receptor was derived from an adult with Crohn's disease. V usage is TRBV11-2 and J usage is TRBJ1-6; TRBD1 matches 8 bases. The specimen sequenced was ileal tissue. The CDR3: CASSSRDRFGSPLHF. CDR3 DNA: TGTGCCAGCAGCTCGCGGGACAGGTTTGGTTCACCCCTCCACTTT.